This TCR beta chain comes out of a study of T-cell reconstitution after alpha-beta-depleted transplantation in children. This clonotype has a handful of counts. V trimming: 0 bases; J trimming: 6 bases; junction bases outside the gene matches: 9. The germline gives CDR1 MNHEY, CDR2 SVGAGI. This CDR3 spans 16 amino acids. For TCRbeta, the library was prepared with unique molecular identifiers. One entry per CDR3 protein, called by TCRdb with MiXCR from the PCR reads. The sample gives about 22,000 distinct CDR3 sequences, 11% of which show up once; roughly a quarter is in the top ten. The sequence was obtained from a human donor who donated a stem cell graft to a child with chronic granulomatous disease. V gene TRBV6-5 combines with J gene TRBJ2-7, with 9 bases matching TRBD1. The sample consisted of PBMCs from the stem cell graft donor, taken from the stem cell graft. The CDR3 DNA is TGTGCCAGCAGTTACTCACCATCGGGGACAGGGTTCGAGCAGTACTTC. It specifies CASSYSPSGTGFEQYF.